The rows below give T cell receptor beta chains drawn from one sample of a study of T cells in narcolepsy. Data came from immunoSEQ multiplex PCR; TCRdb stores just in-frame clones and leaves some out. Of some 30,000 clones in the sample, 75% to 90% were seen once. Material for sequencing was memory (CD45RA-) CD4+ T cells from blood. Receptors originate from a human donor in good health. Both conserved end residues are part of each CDR3. The D gene is left open where the match is weak. The size field is filled for only some rows; it gives once, few, many or a size class.

clone size	V gene	J gene	D gene	CDR3 protein	CDR3 DNA
NA	TRBV4-2	TRBJ2-2	NA	CASSQPTGELFF	TGTGCCAGCAGCCAACCGACCGGGGAGCTGTTTTTT
few	TRBV19	TRBJ1-1	TRBD1	CASKETGMNTEAFF	TGTGCCAGTAAAGAGACAGGGATGAACACTGAAGCTTTCTTT
NA	TRBV7-9	TRBJ2-5	TRBD1	CASSSPGTGIQETQYF	TGTGCCAGCAGCTCCCCCGGGACAGGCATCCAAGAGACCCAGTACTTC
NA	TRBV5-4	TRBJ2-5	NA	CASKLEPRIGEQYF	TGTGCCAGCAAACTAGAGCCACGAATTGGGGAGCAGTACTTC
NA	TRBV7-2	TRBJ2-2	NA	CASSSRGGDTGELFF	TGTGCCAGCAGCTCAAGGGGAGGAGACACCGGGGAGCTGTTTTTT
NA	TRBV6-5	TRBJ2-1	TRBD2	CASSGTSGNNEQFF	TGTGCCAGCAGTGGGACTAGCGGAAACAATGAGCAGTTCTTC
NA	TRBV30	TRBJ2-1	TRBD2	CAWSVIFSREVTGNEQFF	TGTGCCTGGAGTGTAATCTTTTCGCGGGAGGTGACGGGCAATGAGCAGTTCTTC
NA	TRBV28	TRBJ1-2	NA	CASSSGVDYGYTF	TGTGCCAGCAGTTCAGGAGTCGACTATGGCTACACCTTC
NA	TRBV25-1	TRBJ1-4	NA	CASSEPSFGSEKLFF	TGTGCCAGCAGTGAACCGTCGTTTGGATCAGAAAAACTGTTTTTT
NA	TRBV5-1	TRBJ2-2	NA	CASSLGRSANTGELFF	TGCGCCAGCAGCTTGGGCAGATCAGCGAACACCGGGGAGCTGTTTTTT
NA	TRBV4-2	TRBJ2-7	TRBD1	CASSHVPGQGVTYEQYF	TGTGCCAGCAGCCATGTACCGGGACAGGGGGTTACCTACGAGCAGTACTTC
NA	TRBV5-1	TRBJ2-1	TRBD1	CASSTGTGGYNEQFF	TGCGCCAGCAGCACCGGGACAGGGGGTTACAATGAGCAGTTCTTC
NA	TRBV7-8	TRBJ1-5	TRBD1	CASSQRTGGLNQPQHF	TGTGCCAGCAGCCAGAGGACAGGGGGCTTGAATCAGCCCCAGCATTTT
NA	TRBV7-2	TRBJ2-7	TRBD1	CASSLGDRIIYEQYF	TGTGCCAGCAGCTTAGGGGACAGGATTATTTACGAGCAGTACTTC
NA	TRBV27	TRBJ1-2	TRBD1	CASRPEGANGYTF	TGTGCCAGCAGGCCTGAGGGGGCCAATGGCTACACCTTC
once	TRBV29-1	TRBJ2-6	NA	CSAEGGANVLTF	TGCAGCGCCGAGGGTGGGGCCAACGTCCTGACTTTC
once	TRBV5-1	TRBJ2-1	NA	CASSFRQSSSYNEQFF	TGCGCCAGCAGCTTCCGACAGTCGAGCTCCTACAATGAGCAGTTCTTC
NA	TRBV9	TRBJ2-7	TRBD1	CASSFGPGQGYEQYF	TGTGCCAGCAGCTTCGGTCCGGGACAGGGCTACGAGCAGTACTTC
NA	TRBV7-2	TRBJ2-3	TRBD2	CASSLRPSGTTDTQYF	TGTGCCAGCAGCTTACGGCCTAGCGGGACCACAGATACGCAGTATTTT
once	TRBV5-6	TRBJ2-2	NA	CASSLGRNTGELFF	TGTGCCAGCAGCTTGGGGAGAAACACCGGGGAGCTGTTTTTT
NA	TRBV2	TRBJ1-2	NA	CASTTTGNYGYTF	TGTGCCAGTACAACGACAGGCAACTATGGCTACACCTTC
NA	TRBV15	TRBJ2-5	TRBD2	CATSRLAGGPETQYF	TGTGCCACCAGCAGACTAGCGGGGGGGCCGGAGACCCAGTACTTC
NA	TRBV4-1	TRBJ1-5	NA	CASSQERSGPQHF	TGCGCCAGCAGCCAAGAAAGGTCAGGGCCCCAGCATTTT
NA	TRBV7-2	TRBJ1-5	NA	CASSPKGSGAQPQHF	TGTGCCAGCAGCCCAAAGGGTTCAGGGGCCCAGCCCCAGCATTTT